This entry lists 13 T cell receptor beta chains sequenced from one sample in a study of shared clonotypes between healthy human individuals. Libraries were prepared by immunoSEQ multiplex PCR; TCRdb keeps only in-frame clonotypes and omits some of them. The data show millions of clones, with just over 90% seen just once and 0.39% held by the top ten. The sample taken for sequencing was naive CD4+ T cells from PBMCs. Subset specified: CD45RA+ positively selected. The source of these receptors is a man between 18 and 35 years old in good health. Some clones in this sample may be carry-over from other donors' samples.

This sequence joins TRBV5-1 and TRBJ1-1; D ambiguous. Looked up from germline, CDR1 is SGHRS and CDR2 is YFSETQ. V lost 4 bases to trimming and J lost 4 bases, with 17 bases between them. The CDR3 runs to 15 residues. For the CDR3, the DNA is TGCGCCAGCAGCCCAAACGCAGGTTCGGCCACTGAAGCTTTCTTT. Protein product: CASSPNAGSATEAFF. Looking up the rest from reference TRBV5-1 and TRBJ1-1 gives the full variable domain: KAGVTQTPRYLIKTRGQQVTLSCSPISGHRSVSWYQQTPGQGLQFLFEYFSETQRNKGNFPGRFSGRQFSNSRSEMNVSTLELGDSALYLCASSPNAGSATEAFFGQGTRLTVV.

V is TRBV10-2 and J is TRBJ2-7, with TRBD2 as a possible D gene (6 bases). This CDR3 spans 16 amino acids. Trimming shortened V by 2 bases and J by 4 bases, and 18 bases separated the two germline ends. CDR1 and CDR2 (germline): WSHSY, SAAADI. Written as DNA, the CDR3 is TGCGCCAGCAGTGAGAGGTATTCTAGCGTTAGTTACGAGCAGTACTTC. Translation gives CASSERYSSVSYEQYF.

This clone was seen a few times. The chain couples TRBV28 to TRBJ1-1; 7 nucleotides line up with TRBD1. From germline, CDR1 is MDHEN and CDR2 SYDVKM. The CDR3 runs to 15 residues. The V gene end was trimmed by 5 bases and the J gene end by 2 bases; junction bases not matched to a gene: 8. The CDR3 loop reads CASSAPGGANTEAFF. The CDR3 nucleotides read TGTGCCAGCAGTGCCCCAGGGGGAGCTAACACTGAAGCTTTCTTT.

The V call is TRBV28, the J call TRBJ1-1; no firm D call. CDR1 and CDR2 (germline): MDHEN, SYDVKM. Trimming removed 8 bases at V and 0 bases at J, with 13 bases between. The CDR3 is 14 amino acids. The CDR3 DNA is TGTGCCAGCCTTACGGGCGGCCTGAACACTGAAGCTTTCTTT. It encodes CASLTGGLNTEAFF.

This CDR3 is CASGPGGMNTGELFF. CDR3 sequence (DNA): TGCGCCAGTGGTCCGGGCGGCATGAACACCGGGGAGCTGTTTTTT. The chain has TRBV5-1 and TRBJ2-2, with D uncertain. V lost 8 bases to trimming and J lost 1 base, with 15 bases between them. The CDR3 is 15 residues long. Germline CDR1 SGHRS, CDR2 YFSETQ.

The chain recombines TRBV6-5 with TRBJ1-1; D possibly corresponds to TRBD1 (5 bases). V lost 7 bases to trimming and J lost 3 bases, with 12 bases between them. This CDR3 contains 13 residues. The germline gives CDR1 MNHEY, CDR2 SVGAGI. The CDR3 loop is CASTQGRYTEAFF. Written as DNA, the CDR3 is TGTGCCAGCACTCAGGGTCGGTACACTGAAGCTTTCTTT.

DNA for the CDR3: TGTGCCAGCAGTGAATATGGGACAGGGGACTACGAGCAGTACTTC. Its translation is CASSEYGTGDYEQYF. The chain employs TRBV6-1 and TRBJ2-7; 10 bases are a match to TRBD1. V shed 2 bases, J shed 3 bases, and the junction held 4 bases outside the gene matches. Per the germline V gene, CDR1 is MNHNS and CDR2 is SASEGT. The CDR3 extends over 15 amino acids.

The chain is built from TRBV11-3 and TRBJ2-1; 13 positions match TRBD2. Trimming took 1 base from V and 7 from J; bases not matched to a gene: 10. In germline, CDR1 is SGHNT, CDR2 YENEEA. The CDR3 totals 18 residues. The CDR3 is CASSLGGWGTSGKNEQFF. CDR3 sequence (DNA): TGTGCCAGCAGCTTAGGCGGATGGGGGACTAGCGGGAAAAATGAGCAGTTCTTC.

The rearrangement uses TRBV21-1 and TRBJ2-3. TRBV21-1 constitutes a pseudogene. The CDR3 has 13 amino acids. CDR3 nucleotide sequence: TGTGCCAGCAGCTGGGAAGCCACAGATACGCAGTATTTT. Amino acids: CASSWEATDTQYF.

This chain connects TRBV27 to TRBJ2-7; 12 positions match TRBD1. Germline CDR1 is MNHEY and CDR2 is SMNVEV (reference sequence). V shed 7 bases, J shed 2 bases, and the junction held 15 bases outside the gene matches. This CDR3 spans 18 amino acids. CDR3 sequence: CASTMGTGGGKRAYEQYF. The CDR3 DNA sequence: TGTGCCAGCACCATGGGGACAGGGGGCGGAAAGCGAGCCTACGAGCAGTACTTC.

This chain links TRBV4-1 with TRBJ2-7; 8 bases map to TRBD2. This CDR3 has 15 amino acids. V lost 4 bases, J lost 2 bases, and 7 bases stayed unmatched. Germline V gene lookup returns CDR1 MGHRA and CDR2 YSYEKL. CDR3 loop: CASSLTPGLAYEQYF. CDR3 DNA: TGCGCCAGCAGCCTTACACCGGGACTAGCCTACGAGCAGTACTTC.

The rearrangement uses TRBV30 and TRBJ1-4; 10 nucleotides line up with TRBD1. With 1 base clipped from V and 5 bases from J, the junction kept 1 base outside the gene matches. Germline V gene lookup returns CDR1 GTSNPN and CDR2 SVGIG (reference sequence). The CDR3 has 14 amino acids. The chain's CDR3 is CAWSADRGNEKLFF. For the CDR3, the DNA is TGTGCCTGGAGTGCGGACAGGGGGAATGAAAAACTGTTTTTT.

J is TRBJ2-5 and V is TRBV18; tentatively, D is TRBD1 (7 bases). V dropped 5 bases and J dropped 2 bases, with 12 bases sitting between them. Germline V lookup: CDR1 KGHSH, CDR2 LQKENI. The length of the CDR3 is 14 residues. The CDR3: CASSAGQTQETQYF. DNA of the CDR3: TGTGCCAGCTCAGCGGGACAGACACAAGAGACCCAGTACTTC.